The 4 T cell receptor beta chains below all came from one sample that was sequenced in a study of blood T cell repertoires in COVID-19. This table comes from immunoSEQ multiplex PCR, and its TCRdb copy is limited to in-frame clones, with some not included. The table lists around 140,000 clones, roughly 81% of them singletons. Sequenced: PBMCs or T cells enriched from blood (not recorded which). The source of these receptors is a woman between 45 and 65 years old with acute COVID-19.

Note on this clone: Other nucleotide sequences from this sample produce the same CDR3. This chain links TRBV6-2 or TRBV6-3 with TRBJ1-6; no firm D call. The CDR3 is 13 residues long. V was trimmed by 2 bases and J by 7 bases, leaving 6 bases between them. Germline V gene data show CDR1 as MNHEY and CDR2 as SVGEGT. This CDR3 is CASSYDGNSPLHF. The CDR3 DNA reads as TGTGCCAGCAGTTACGACGGGAATTCACCCCTCCACTTT.

This chain joins TRBV19 and TRBJ1-2; no clear D. V shed 6 bases and J shed 2 bases, with 13 bases lying between them. CDR1 and CDR2 (germline): LNHDA, SQIVND (reference sequence). The CDR3 loop spans 14 amino acids. CDR3 loop: CASRPDTHNYGYTF. The CDR3 DNA reads as TGTGCCAGTAGACCCGACACACACAACTATGGCTACACCTTC.

The J gene is TRBJ1-1, the V gene TRBV20-1; D is uncertain. This CDR3 has 11 amino acids. Trimming stripped 1 base from V and 6 bases from J, with 6 bases between. The V gene's germline CDR1 is DFQATT and CDR2 SNEGSKA (reference sequence). CDR3 sequence (DNA): TGCAGTGCTAGAGCCGGGGCTGAAGCTTTCTTT. Translating it yields CSARAGAEAFF.

V usage is TRBV29-1 and J usage is TRBJ1-2; perhaps TRBD1 as D (6 bases). The CDR3 has 11 amino acids. Trimming took off 6 bases at V and 8 bases at J, with 13 bases between the two ends. Looked up from germline, CDR1 is SQVTM and CDR2 is ANQGSEA. CDR3 loop: CSVGGSEGYTF. The CDR3 nucleotides read TGCAGCGTAGGGGGATCGGAGGGCTACACCTTC.